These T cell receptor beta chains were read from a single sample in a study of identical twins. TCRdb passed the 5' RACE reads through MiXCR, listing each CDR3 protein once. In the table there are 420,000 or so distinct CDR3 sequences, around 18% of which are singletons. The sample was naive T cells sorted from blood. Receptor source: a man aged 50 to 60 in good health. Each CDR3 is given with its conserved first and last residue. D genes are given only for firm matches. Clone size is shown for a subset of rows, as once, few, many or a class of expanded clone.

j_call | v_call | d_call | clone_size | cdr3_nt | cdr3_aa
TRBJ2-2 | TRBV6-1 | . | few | TGTGCCAGCACCAAACTCGCATCCTTTACCGGGGAGCTGTTTTTT | CASTKLASFTGELFF
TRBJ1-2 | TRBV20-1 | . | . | TGCAGTGCAGTGGACGTTAACTATGGCTACACCTTC | CSAVDVNYGYTF
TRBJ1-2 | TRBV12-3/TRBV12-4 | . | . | TGTGCCAGCAGTGATTCCGACGGTAACTATGGCTACACCTTC | CASSDSDGNYGYTF
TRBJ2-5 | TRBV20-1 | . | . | TGCAGTGCTAGCTTCGGGACGGTGCGCGGGGCCCAGTACTTC | CSASFGTVRGAQYF
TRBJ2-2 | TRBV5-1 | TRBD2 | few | TGCGCCAGCAGCTTCACCGGGACTAGCGTCACCGGGGAGCTGTTTTTT | CASSFTGTSVTGELFF
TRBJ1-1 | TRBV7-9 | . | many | TGTGCCAGCAGCTTAGGGGAGGGTGGGAACACTGAAGCTTTCTTT | CASSLGEGGNTEAFF
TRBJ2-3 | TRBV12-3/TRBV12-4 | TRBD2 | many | TGTGCCAGCAGTCTTAGCGGGGTTTACACAGATACGCAGTATTTT | CASSLSGVYTDTQYF
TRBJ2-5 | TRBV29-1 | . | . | TGCAGCGTTGGACAGCCGAGGGAGACCCAGTACTTC | CSVGQPRETQYF
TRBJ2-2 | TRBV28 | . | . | TGTGCCAGCAGTTTGGGGCTAGCGCTGGGGGAGCTGTTTTTT | CASSLGLALGELFF
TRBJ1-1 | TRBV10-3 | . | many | TGTGCCATCCGAGGGGGATCGACCCACACTGAAGCTTTCTTT | CAIRGGSTHTEAFF
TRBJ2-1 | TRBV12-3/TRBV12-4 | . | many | TGTGCCAGCAGTAGACTAGAAGGCTACAATGAGCAGTTCTTC | CASSRLEGYNEQFF
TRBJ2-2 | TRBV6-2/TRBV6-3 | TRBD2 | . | TGTGCCAGCAGGACTAGCGGGGGCGGGGAGCTGTTTTTT | CASRTSGGGELFF
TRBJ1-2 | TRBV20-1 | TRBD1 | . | TGCAGTGCTAGAGACTCCCCCGGGACAGGGCGTAACTATGGCTACACCTTC | CSARDSPGTGRNYGYTF
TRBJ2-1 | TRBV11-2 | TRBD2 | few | TGTGCCAGCAGCATGGGACTAGCGGGAGGTGAGCAGTTCTTC | CASSMGLAGGEQFF
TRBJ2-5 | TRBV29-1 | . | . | TGCAGCGTTGATAAGTCCCGGCGCCCGGAGACCCAGTACTTC | CSVDKSRRPETQYF
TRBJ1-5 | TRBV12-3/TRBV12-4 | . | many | TGTGCCAGCAGTCCGGGACGGGACCCTCAGCCCCAGCATTTT | CASSPGRDPQPQHF
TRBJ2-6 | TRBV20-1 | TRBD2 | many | TGCAGTGCTCAGGGGGCTAGCGGGGGAGGAGGGGCCAACGTCCTGACTTTC | CSAQGASGGGGANVLTF
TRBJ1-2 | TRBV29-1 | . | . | TGCAGCGCCGGCGACGAAGGAGGGTTAGGCTATGGCTACACCTTC | CSAGDEGGLGYGYTF
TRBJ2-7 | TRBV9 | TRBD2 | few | TGTGCCAGCAGTACCGGGACTAGTTCCTACGAGCAGTACTTC | CASSTGTSSYEQYF
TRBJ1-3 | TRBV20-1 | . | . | TGCAGTGCTAGACGGGACATACACTCTGGAAACACCATATATTTT | CSARRDIHSGNTIYF
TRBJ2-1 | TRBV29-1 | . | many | TGCAGCGTTGAAAGGGGCCAGGGCTATGAGCAGTTCTTC | CSVERGQGYEQFF
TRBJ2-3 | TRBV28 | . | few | TGTGCCAGCAGTCAGTCAAGATCTAGCGGCACAGATACGCAGTATTTT | CASSQSRSSGTDTQYF
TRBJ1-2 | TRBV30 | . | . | TGTGCCTGGAGTCCAGGGACTGGGGATGGCTACACCTTC | CAWSPGTGDGYTF
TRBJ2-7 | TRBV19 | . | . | TGTGCCAGTAGCCCCCGTTGGGAGGATCAGCAGTACTTC | CASSPRWEDQQYF
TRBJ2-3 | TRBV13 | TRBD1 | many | TGTGCCAGCAGCGACCGGGACAGGGACCCCCTTCAGATCACAGATACGCAGTATTTT | CASSDRDRDPLQITDTQYF
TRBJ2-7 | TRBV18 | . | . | TGTGCCAGCTCTTCTATGGTGAACTACGAGCAGTACTTC | CASSSMVNYEQYF
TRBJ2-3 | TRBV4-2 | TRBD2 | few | TGTGCCAGCAGCCCTGGGCGGGGGGCGCCTAGCACAGATACGCAGTATTTT | CASSPGRGAPSTDTQYF
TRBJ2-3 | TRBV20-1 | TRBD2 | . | TGCAGTGCTAGAGCTCTAGCGGGAAAAACAGATACGCAGTATTTT | CSARALAGKTDTQYF
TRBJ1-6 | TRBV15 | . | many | TGTGCCACCAGCTCCCAGACAGAAAATTCACCCCTCCACTTT | CATSSQTENSPLHF
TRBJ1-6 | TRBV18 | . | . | TGTGCCAGCTCACCAGGCCCCGGTTCACCCCTCCACTTT | CASSPGPGSPLHF
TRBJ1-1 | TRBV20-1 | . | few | TGCAGTGTCCAGGGCCGGCCCGGATCCACTGAAGCTTTCTTT | CSVQGRPGSTEAFF
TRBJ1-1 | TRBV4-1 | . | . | TGCGCCAGCAGCCAACAGGGGAAGGACATAAGGAACACTGAAGCTTTCTTT | CASSQQGKDIRNTEAFF
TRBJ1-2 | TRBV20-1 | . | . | TGCAGTGCTAGGGTGATAGGGAGTGGCTACACCTTC | CSARVIGSGYTF
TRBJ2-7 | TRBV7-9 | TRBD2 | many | TGTGCCAGCAGCCCCGGGACTAGCGGGACTGACGAGCAGTACTTC | CASSPGTSGTDEQYF
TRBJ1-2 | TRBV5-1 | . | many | TGCGCCAGCAGCTTTCGAGACAACAACTATGGCTACACCTTC | CASSFRDNNYGYTF
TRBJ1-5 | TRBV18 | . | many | TGTGCCAGCTCATCCTGGACTGCCCGCTACCGCAATCAGCCCCAGCATTTT | CASSSWTARYRNQPQHF
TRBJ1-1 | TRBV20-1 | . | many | TGCAGTGCCCCAGGACCTCTTTGGACTGAAGCTTTCTTT | CSAPGPLWTEAFF
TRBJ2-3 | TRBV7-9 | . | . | TGTGCCAGCAGCTTAACTACAGGTACCACAGATACGCAGTATTTT | CASSLTTGTTDTQYF
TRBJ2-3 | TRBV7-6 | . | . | TGTGCCAGCAGCTTAGGATGGAAGCGGACAAGCACAGATACGCAGTATTTT | CASSLGWKRTSTDTQYF
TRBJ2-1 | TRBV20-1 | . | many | TGCAGTGCTTCGGGACAGGGGGCGACTAGCGGGAGTTACAATGAGCAGTTCTTC | CSASGQGATSGSYNEQFF
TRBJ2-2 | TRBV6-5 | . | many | TGTGCCAGCAGTTATAACGTGCCGACAGGAGTAGGCGGGGAGCTGTTTTTT | CASSYNVPTGVGGELFF
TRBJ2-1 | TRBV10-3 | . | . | TGTGCCATCAGTGACTTCCCCGGTTCTACTTGGGGTGAGCAGTTCTTC | CAISDFPGSTWGEQFF
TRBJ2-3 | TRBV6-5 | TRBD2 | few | TGTGCCAGCAGTTACCCTAAACTAGCGGGGGACACAGATACGCAGTATTTT | CASSYPKLAGDTDTQYF
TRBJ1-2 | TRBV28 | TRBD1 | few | TGTGCCAGCAGTTTTACAGACAGGGCTTATAACTATGGCTACACCTTC | CASSFTDRAYNYGYTF
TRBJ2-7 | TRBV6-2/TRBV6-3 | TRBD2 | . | TGTGCCAGCAGTTATTCCGGACTAGTGGGGGTATACTACGAGCAGTACTTC | CASSYSGLVGVYYEQYF
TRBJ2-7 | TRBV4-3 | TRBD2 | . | TGCGCCAGCAGCCTAGCGGCGGGGGGGCCCTCCTACGAGCAGTACTTC | CASSLAAGGPSYEQYF
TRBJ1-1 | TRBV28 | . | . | TGTGCCAGCAGACAAGTAGGGAAGGATGAAGCTTTCTTT | CASRQVGKDEAFF
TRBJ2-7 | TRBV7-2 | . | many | TGTGCCAGCAGCCGTGGGACGGAGAGCTCCTACGAGCAGTACTTC | CASSRGTESSYEQYF
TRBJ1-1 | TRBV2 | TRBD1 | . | TGTGCCAGCAGGGCACAGGGGGCTTTAACTGAAGCTTTCTTT | CASRAQGALTEAFF
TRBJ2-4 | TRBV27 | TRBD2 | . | TGTGCCAGCAGTCCCCTTGGGTTAGCGGGAGGGCCTCTTTACATTCAGTACTTC | CASSPLGLAGGPLYIQYF
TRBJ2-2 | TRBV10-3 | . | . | TGTGCCATCGGAGGGGGACGGACCGGGGAGCTGTTTTTT | CAIGGGRTGELFF
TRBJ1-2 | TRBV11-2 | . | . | TGTGCCAGCAGCTTAAGTGACAGGAGTACTTTCTATGGCTACACCTTC | CASSLSDRSTFYGYTF
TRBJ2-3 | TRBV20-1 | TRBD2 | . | TGCAGTGCTAGCAAGACTAGCGGGGGTTTAGATACGCAGTATTTT | CSASKTSGGLDTQYF
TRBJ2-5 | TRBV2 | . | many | TGTGCCAGCGGTGGGAGAGCGGAGCTAAAAGAGACCCAGTACTTC | CASGGRAELKETQYF
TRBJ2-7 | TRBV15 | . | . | TGTGCCACCAGCAGCCTAAAAATCGCCCCGGGATCCAGGGGTTCCTACGAGCAGTACTTC | CATSSLKIAPGSRGSYEQYF
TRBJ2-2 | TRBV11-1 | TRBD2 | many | TGTGCCAGCAGCCACAACCCGACAAGACTAGCGGGGATCCCCGGGGAGCTGTTTTTT | CASSHNPTRLAGIPGELFF
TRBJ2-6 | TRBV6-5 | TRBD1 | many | TGTGCCAGCAGTTACCAACAGGGGGCTGGGGCCAACGTCCTGACTTTC | CASSYQQGAGANVLTF
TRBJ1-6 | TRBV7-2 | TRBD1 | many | TGTGCCAGCAGAACCGGACAGGGGGGTTCACCCCTCCACTTT | CASRTGQGGSPLHF